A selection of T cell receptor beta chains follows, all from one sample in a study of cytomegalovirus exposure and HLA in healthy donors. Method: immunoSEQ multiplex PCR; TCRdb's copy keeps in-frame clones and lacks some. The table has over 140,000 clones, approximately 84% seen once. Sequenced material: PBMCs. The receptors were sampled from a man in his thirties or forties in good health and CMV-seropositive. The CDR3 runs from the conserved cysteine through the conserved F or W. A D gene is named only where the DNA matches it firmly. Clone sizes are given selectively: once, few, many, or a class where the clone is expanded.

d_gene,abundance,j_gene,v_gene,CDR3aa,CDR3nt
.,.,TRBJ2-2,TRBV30,CAWSTGELFF,TGTGCCTGGTCAACCGGGGAGCTGTTTTTT
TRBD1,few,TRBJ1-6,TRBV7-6,CASSRGQVNSPLHF,TGTGCCAGCAGCCGAGGACAGGTCAATTCACCCCTCCACTTT
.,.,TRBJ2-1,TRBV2,CASSEQGNGYNEQFF,TGTGCCAGCAGTGAACAGGGTAACGGTTACAATGAGCAGTTCTTC
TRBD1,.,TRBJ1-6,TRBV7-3,CASSLMGTANNSPLHF,TGTGCCAGCAGCTTAATGGGGACAGCGAATAATTCACCCCTCCACTTT
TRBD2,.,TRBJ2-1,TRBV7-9,CASSLSGGSRWNEQFF,TGTGCCAGCAGCTTATCGGGAGGCTCCAGGTGGAATGAGCAGTTCTTC
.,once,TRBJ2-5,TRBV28,CASTKGLNKETQYF,TGTGCCAGCACAAAGGGGCTGAATAAAGAGACCCAGTACTTC
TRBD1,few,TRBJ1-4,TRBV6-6,CASSFDRGEKLFF,TGTGCCAGCAGTTTCGACAGGGGTGAAAAACTGTTTTTT
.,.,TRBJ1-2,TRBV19,CASSRSRRDGYTF,TGTGCCAGTAGTAGATCTCGGAGGGATGGCTACACCTTC
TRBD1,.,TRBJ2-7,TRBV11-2,CASSWDSVYEQYF,TGTGCCAGCAGCTGGGACAGCGTTTACGAGCAGTACTTC
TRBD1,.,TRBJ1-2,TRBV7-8,CASSHVFGTGSSGYTF,TGTGCCAGCAGCCACGTATTTGGGACAGGATCCTCTGGCTACACCTTC
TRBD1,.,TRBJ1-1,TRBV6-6,CASTGQGYAEAFF,TGTGCCAGCACCGGACAGGGTTACGCTGAAGCTTTCTTT
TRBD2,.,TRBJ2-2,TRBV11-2,CASRTGLAGGTGELFF,TGTGCCAGCAGGACGGGACTAGCGGGAGGGACCGGGGAGCTGTTTTTT
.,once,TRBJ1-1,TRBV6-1,CASSDYSRNTEAFF,TGTGCCAGCAGTGATTACAGCCGGAACACTGAAGCTTTCTTT
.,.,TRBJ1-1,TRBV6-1,CASSGGQLNTEAFF,TGTGCCAGCAGTGGAGGACAGTTGAACACTGAAGCTTTCTTT
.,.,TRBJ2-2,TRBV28,CASSSSLGLTGELFF,TGTGCCAGCAGTTCGAGTCTGGGCCTTACCGGGGAGCTGTTTTTT
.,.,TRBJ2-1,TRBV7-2,CASSSLGGARYNEQFF,TGTGCCAGCAGCTCCTTGGGGGGGGCGCGTTACAATGAGCAGTTCTTC
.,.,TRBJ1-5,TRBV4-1,CASSQETRDQPQHF,TGCGCCAGCAGCCAAGAGACAAGAGATCAGCCCCAGCATTTT
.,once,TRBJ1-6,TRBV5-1,CASSPDLAGSPLHF,TGCGCCAGCAGCCCCGACCTGGCAGGTTCACCCCTCCACTTT
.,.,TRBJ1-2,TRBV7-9,CASSSDVNYGYTF,TGTGCCAGCAGCTCAGATGTTAACTATGGCTACACCTTC
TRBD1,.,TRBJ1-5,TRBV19,CASSWDRDQPQHF,TGTGCCAGTAGCTGGGACAGGGATCAGCCCCAGCATTTT
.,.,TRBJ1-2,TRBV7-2,CASSLGQSFLGYGYTF,TGTGCCAGCAGCTTAGGGCAATCCTTTCTTGGCTATGGCTACACCTTC
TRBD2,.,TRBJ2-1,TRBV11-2,CASSSPELAAQFF,TGTGCCAGCAGCTCCCCGGAGCTAGCGGCGCAGTTCTTC
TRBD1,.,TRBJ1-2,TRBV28,CASSLGGQGLPGYTF,TGTGCCAGCAGTTTAGGGGGACAGGGACTACCTGGCTACACCTTC
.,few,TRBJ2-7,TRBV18,CASSPPGRAHEQYF,TGTGCCAGCTCACCACCGGGCAGGGCCCACGAGCAGTACTTC
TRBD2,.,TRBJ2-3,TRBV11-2,CASSSLAGLGIDTQYF,TGTGCCAGCAGCTCTTTGGCGGGACTAGGCATAGATACGCAGTATTTT
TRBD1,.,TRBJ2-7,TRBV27,CASSSGTGVREQYF,TGTGCCAGCAGTTCCGGGACAGGGGTTAGGGAGCAGTACTTC
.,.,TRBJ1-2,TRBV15,CATSGSGIGGYTF,TGTGCCACCAGCGGGAGTGGGATAGGGGGCTACACCTTC
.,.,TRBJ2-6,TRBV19,CASSTHSSGANVLTF,TGTGCCAGTAGTACCCACAGCTCTGGGGCCAACGTCCTGACTTTC
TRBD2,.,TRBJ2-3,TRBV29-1,CSVFQMGGEADTQYF,TGCAGCGTTTTCCAGATGGGGGGGGAGGCAGATACGCAGTATTTT
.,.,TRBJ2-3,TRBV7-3,CASSLGEAFTQYF,TGTGCCAGCAGCTTAGGAGAGGCCTTTACGCAGTATTTT
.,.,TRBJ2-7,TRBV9,CASSFPHEGETRYEQYF,TGTGCCAGCAGCTTCCCCCACGAGGGAGAAACCCGCTACGAGCAGTACTTC
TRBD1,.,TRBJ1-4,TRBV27,CASSLSGGPNEKLFF,TGTGCCAGCAGTTTGTCAGGGGGCCCTAATGAAAAACTGTTTTTT
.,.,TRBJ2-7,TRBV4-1,CASSQDLGFADHYEQYF,TGCGCCAGCAGCCAAGATCTAGGCTTTGCAGACCACTACGAGCAGTACTTC
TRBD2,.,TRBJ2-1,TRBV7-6,CASSTGLAGGNEQFF,TGTGCCAGCAGTACGGGACTAGCGGGGGGGAATGAGCAGTTCTTC
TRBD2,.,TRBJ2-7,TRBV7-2,CASSLDASGRNEQYF,TGTGCCAGCAGCTTAGATGCTAGCGGGAGGAACGAGCAGTACTTC
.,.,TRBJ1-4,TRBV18,CASSPRQAFNEKLFF,TGTGCCAGCTCACCGCGTCAGGCTTTTAATGAAAAACTGTTTTTT
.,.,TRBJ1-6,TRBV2,CASRTLDRLNSPLHF,TGTGCCAGCAGGACGCTTGACAGACTTAATTCACCCCTCCACTTT
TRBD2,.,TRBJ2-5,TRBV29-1,CSVGGSGGQTQYF,TGCAGCGTTGGGGGGTCGGGAGGGCAGACCCAGTACTTC
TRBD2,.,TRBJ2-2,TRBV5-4,CASSLDGLANTGELFF,TGTGCCAGCAGCTTGGACGGACTAGCGAACACCGGGGAGCTGTTTTTT
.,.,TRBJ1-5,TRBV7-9,CASSPSGGLQPQHF,TGTGCCAGCAGCCCCTCGGGGGGCTTGCAGCCCCAGCATTTT
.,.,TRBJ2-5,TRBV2,CASSGTPIQETQYF,TGTGCCAGCAGTGGGACACCAATCCAAGAGACCCAGTACTTC
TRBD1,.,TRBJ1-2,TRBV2,CASSSSGTGGYTF,TGTGCCAGCAGTTCGTCGGGGACAGGTGGCTACACCTTC
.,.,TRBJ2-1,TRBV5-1,CASSSDQGGTYNEQFF,TGCGCCAGCAGCTCGGACCAGGGTGGGACCTACAATGAGCAGTTCTTC
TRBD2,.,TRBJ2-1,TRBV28,CASYRGTSGGNEQFF,TGTGCCAGCTATCGGGGGACTAGCGGGGGGAATGAGCAGTTCTTC
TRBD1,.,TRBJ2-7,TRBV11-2,CASSLAEVQGGYEQYF,TGTGCCAGCAGCCTCGCGGAGGTACAGGGGGGCTACGAGCAGTACTTC
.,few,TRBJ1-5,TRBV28,CASSPTGNQPQHF,TGTGCCAGCAGTCCTACCGGCAATCAGCCCCAGCATTTT